These 30 T cell receptor beta chains were all obtained from the same sample, sequenced in a study of siplizumab effects on memory and regulatory T cells (dated by TCRdb to between 2018 and 2021). Libraries were built with the immunoSEQ multiplex PCR assay. Sourced from immuneACCESS, this table was stored by TCRdb with only in-frame sequences that have V and J called. A share of the clones is absent; for the studies checked, an unresolved V gene accounts for under half, and the remainder has no known explanation. The sample profile shows 100,000 or so clones; under 95% of them were found once. The ten largest make up 0.55% to 0.85% of the sample. The sample consisted of Tregs sorted from blood. All receptors derive from a human donor in good health.

The chain uses TRBV19 and TRBJ2-3; D gene uncertain. CDR1 is LNHDA and CDR2 is SQIVND in the germline V gene (reference sequence). CDR3 length equals 14 residues. V lost 6 bases and J lost 1, with 11 bases in between. CDR3 protein: CASSLRLGTDTQYF. CDR3 DNA: TGTGCCAGTAGCCTTAGGCTGGGCACAGATACGCAGTATTTT.

The V call is TRBV5-1, the J call TRBJ1-2, with D possibly matching TRBD1 (6 bases). The V end lost 2 bases, the J end lost 4 bases, and 15 bases lay between the germline ends. The CDR3 runs 15 residues. Germline CDR1 and CDR2: SGHRS and YFSETQ. DNA of the CDR3: TGCGCCAGCAGCTTAGGCGACAGGTCAATCTATGGCTACACCTTC. Translation gives CASSLGDRSIYGYTF.

The gene calls are TRBV19 and TRBJ2-1; 7 bases agree with TRBD2. CDR1 LNHDA and CDR2 SQIVND come from the germline V gene (reference sequence). J lost 4 bases, V lost 8 bases, and 8 bases had no gene match. The CDR3 sequence is 14 residues long. CDR3 residues: CASGLSGKYNEQFF. The CDR3 nucleotides read TGTGCCAGTGGCCTAAGCGGGAAATACAATGAGCAGTTCTTC.

The chain has TRBV10-1 and TRBJ2-4, with 12 bases identical to TRBD2. Trimming cost V 0 bases and J 7 bases; bases outside gene matches: 4. Germline loops: CDR1 WNHNN, CDR2 SYGVQD (reference sequence). This CDR3 is 16 amino acids long. CDR3 in DNA: TGCGCCAGCAGTGAGTCGCTAGCGGGAGGGATGAACATTCAGTACTTC. Its translation is CASSESLAGGMNIQYF.

The CDR3 DNA sequence: TGTGCCAGCAGTTACGGGTCCCTTGGCTACGAGCAGTACTTC. This sequence encodes CASSYGSLGYEQYF. This sequence joins TRBV6-5 and TRBJ2-7; D is unclear. Trimming took off 2 bases at V and 3 bases at J, with 11 bases between the two ends. This CDR3 spans 14 amino acids. The germline V gene encodes CDR1 MNHEY and CDR2 SVGAGI.

The gene calls are TRBV27 and TRBJ2-7, with a weak D call TRBD1 (6 bases). This CDR3 is built from 15 residues. V dropped 3 bases and J dropped 0 bases, with 12 bases sitting between them. Germline values: CDR1 MNHEY, CDR2 SMNVEV (reference sequence). The CDR3 reads CASSFGGIPSYEQYF. CDR3 in DNA: TGTGCCAGCAGTTTTGGGGGCATCCCCTCCTACGAGCAGTACTTC.

J is TRBJ2-5 and V is TRBV27; 12 bases map to TRBD2. Gene TRBJ2-7 matches the end of the DNA better, so the J call may be wrong. The CDR3 is 15 residues long. The germline CDR1 and CDR2 sequences are MNHEY and SMNVEV (reference sequence). The CDR3, as DNA: TGTGCCAGCAGTTCTAGCGGGAGGGCCGTCTACGAGCAGTACTTC. It is translated as CASSSSGRAVYEQYF.

The chain recombines TRBV18 with TRBJ2-1; a weak D match, TRBD2 (6 bases). CDR3 length: 16 amino acids. Germline V gene lookup returns CDR1 KGHSH and CDR2 LQKENI. V dropped 0 bases and J dropped 7 bases, with 16 bases sitting between them. CDR3 loop: CASSPPERGVSNEQFF. Here the CDR3 DNA reads TGTGCCAGCTCACCACCGGAGCGCGGGGTCTCTAATGAGCAGTTCTTC.

This CDR3 reads CASIPRNQGGAIAYEQYF. The CDR3 DNA is TGTGCCAGCATCCCCAGGAACCAAGGGGGGGCTATAGCCTACGAGCAGTACTTC. The V and J genes are TRBV2 and TRBJ2-7; perhaps TRBD2 as D (7 bases). V lost 7 bases to trimming and J lost 2 bases, with 27 bases between them. The CDR3 extends over 18 amino acids. CDR1 SNHLY and CDR2 FYNNEI come from the germline V gene.

The genes are TRBV10-1 and TRBJ2-3, with 14 nucleotides matching TRBD2. Losses at the gene ends were 6 bases for V and 6 bases for J; bases not matched to a gene: 5. Germline loops: CDR1 WNHNN, CDR2 SYGVQD (reference sequence). CDR3 size: 15 residues. CDR3 sequence: CASREGTSGSDTQYF. CDR3 coding DNA: TGCGCCAGCAGGGAAGGGACTAGCGGGAGTGATACGCAGTATTTT.

The gene calls are TRBV7-8 and TRBJ2-1, with D perhaps being TRBD1 or TRBD2 (5 bases each). Germline V gene lookup returns CDR1 SGHVS and CDR2 FQNEAQ. CDR3 size: 16 residues. V was pared by 3 bases and J by 0 bases, with 12 bases between. As DNA, the CDR3 is TGTGCCAGCAGCTTGCTGGGGGAGAGCTCCTACAATGAGCAGTTCTTC. Translating it yields CASSLLGESSYNEQFF.

This chain links TRBV7-9 with TRBJ2-7; D is possibly TRBD2 (5 bases). Germline loops: CDR1 SEHNR, CDR2 FQNEAQ (reference sequence). There are 11 residues in the CDR3. V was clipped by 1 base and J by 10 bases, with 8 bases between them. The CDR3 nucleotides are TGTGCCAGCAGCTTAGGGCTAGCCCAGTACTTC. Its translation is CASSLGLAQYF.

This sequence joins TRBV6-6 and TRBJ2-1, with 12 bases fitting TRBD2. The CDR3 consists of 16 residues. J gave up 9 bases and V 0 bases, and 6 bases lay outside the gene matches. CDR1 is MNHNY, CDR2 SVGAGI, per germline (reference sequence). CDR3 DNA: TGTGCCAGCAGTTACTCTTGGACTAGCGGGATAGTTGAGCAGTTCTTC. This encodes CASSYSWTSGIVEQFF.

This chain links TRBV6-1 with TRBJ2-4, with 8 nucleotides matching TRBD2. The V segment lost 6 bases and the J segment 6 bases; nucleotides outside the gene matches: 4. The CDR3 has 13 residues. Germline CDR1 MNHNS, CDR2 SASEGT. CDR3 loop: CASRSLAGNIQYF. The CDR3 coding sequence is TGTGCCAGCAGGAGTCTAGCGGGAAACATTCAGTACTTC.

This chain links TRBV6-5 with TRBJ1-1, with TRBD1 identical over 7 bases. The CDR3 loop spans 15 amino acids. The V gene's germline CDR1 is MNHEY and CDR2 SVGAGI. J gave up 1 base and V 2 bases, and 4 bases lay outside the gene matches. This chain's CDR3 is CASSYGGTANTEAFF. The CDR3 nucleotides read TGTGCCAGCAGTTACGGGGGGACAGCGAACACTGAAGCTTTCTTT.

The rearrangement uses TRBV12-5 and TRBJ2-3, with D perhaps TRBD2 (6 bases). The CDR3 has 14 residues. From germline, CDR1 is LGHNT and CDR2 FRNRAP. Trimming cost V 6 bases and J 2 bases, with 12 bases left between them. The DNA of the CDR3 is TGTGCTAGTGGGAATAGCGGAACCACAGATACGCAGTATTTT. Translation gives CASGNSGTTDTQYF.

The gene calls are TRBV29-1 and TRBJ2-5; possible D gene TRBD1, 5 bases. The CDR3 has 13 residues. CDR1 is SQVTM and CDR2 is ANQGSEA in the germline V gene. V was trimmed by 3 bases and J by 7 bases, leaving 15 bases between them. The CDR3 region is CSVEVQGIWTQYF. The CDR3 bases are TGCAGCGTTGAGGTCCAGGGAATTTGGACCCAGTACTTC.

V and J are TRBV25-1 and TRBJ2-5; no clear D gene. The V gene lost 4 bases and the J gene lost 9 bases, with 9 bases spanning the gap. The CDR3 length is 11 residues. Germline V gene sequence: CDR1 MGHDK, CDR2 SYGVNS. CDR3 in DNA: TGTGCCAGCAGTGCAGCTTTGGCCCAGTACTTC. Its translation is CASSAALAQYF. The variable domain in full, completed from reference TRBV25-1 and TRBJ2-5, reads EADIYQTPRYLVIGTGKKITLECSQTMGHDKMYWYQQDPGMELHLIHYSYGVNSTEKGDLSSESTVSRIRTEHFPLTLESARPSHTSQYLCASSAALAQYFGPGTRLLVL.

The chain has TRBV5-4 and TRBJ2-3; TRBD2 agrees at 14 bases. The V gene end was trimmed by 3 bases and the J gene end by 0 bases; junction bases not matched to a gene: 6. Germline loops: CDR1 SGHNT, CDR2 YYREEE (reference sequence). This CDR3 region has 18 residues. In DNA form, the CDR3 reads TGTGCCAGCAGCTCGGGACTAGCGGGAGTTATGAGCACAGATACGCAGTATTTT. It specifies CASSSGLAGVMSTDTQYF.

CDR3 nucleotide sequence: TGTGCCAGTAGTAGGGACAGGGCTCAAGAGACCCAGTACTTC. Translating it yields CASSRDRAQETQYF. The J gene is TRBJ2-5, the V gene TRBV19, with 9 nucleotides matching TRBD1. The CDR3 length is 14 residues. Germline V gene data show CDR1 as LNHDA and CDR2 as SQIVND (reference sequence). V lost 4 bases, J lost 2 bases, and 2 bases stayed unmatched. The full variable domain, rest sourced from reference TRBV19 and TRBJ2-5, is DGGITQSPKYLFRKEGQNVTLSCEQNLNHDAMYWYRQDPGQGLRLIYYSQIVNDFQKGDIAEGYSVSREKKESFPLTVTSAQKNPTAFYLCASSRDRAQETQYFGPGTRLLVL.

The chain is built from TRBV6-5 and TRBJ1-2; 8 bases are a match to TRBD1. The V segment lost 2 bases and the J segment 8 bases; nucleotides outside the gene matches: 7. In germline, CDR1 is MNHEY, CDR2 SVGAGI. The CDR3 has 14 amino acids. CDR3 sequence (DNA): TGTGCCAGCAGTTACCTCCAGGGGGCTAGAGGCTACACCTTC. The encoded protein is CASSYLQGARGYTF.

The chain uses TRBV5-4 and TRBJ1-2; D remains unclear. The CDR3 is made up of 15 amino acids. The germline V gene encodes CDR1 SGHNT and CDR2 YYREEE (reference sequence). The V end lost 4 bases, the J end lost 1 base, and 14 bases lay between the germline ends. CDR3 loop: CASSPSDGFNYGYTF. DNA of the CDR3: TGTGCCAGCAGCCCTTCGGACGGATTTAACTATGGCTACACCTTC.

The V gene is TRBV18, the J gene TRBJ1-4, with D unresolved. Germline V lookup: CDR1 KGHSH, CDR2 LQKENI. This CDR3 has 14 residues. V was clipped by 0 bases and J by 8 bases, with 10 bases between them. The CDR3 is CASSPPVGEEKLFF. The CDR3 DNA follows: TGTGCCAGCTCACCACCGGTCGGGGAGGAAAAACTGTTTTTT.

This chain joins TRBV18 and TRBJ2-5; no clear D. Trimming removed 4 bases at V and 1 base at J, with 7 bases between. Germline CDR1 is KGHSH and CDR2 is LQKENI. This CDR3 spans 13 amino acids. In nucleotides, the CDR3 is TGTGCCAGCTCACTTTCTCCCCAAGAGACCCAGTACTTC. Translating it yields CASSLSPQETQYF.

This chain uses TRBV2 with TRBJ1-4; a weak D match, TRBD1 (6 bases). Deletions cut 7 bases from V and 8 bases from J, with 11 bases between. CDR3 length: 12 residues. Per germline, CDR1 SNHLY and CDR2 FYNNEI. As DNA, the CDR3 is TGTGCCAGCAAGGCAGGGGTCGAAAAACTGTTTTTT. It is translated as CASKAGVEKLFF.

The V gene is TRBV5-6, the J gene TRBJ1-5, with 10 bases aligning to TRBD1. V lost 4 bases and J lost 6; bases outside the gene matches: 4. CDR1 is SGHDT and CDR2 is YYEEEE in the germline V gene. The CDR3 covers 14 residues. The CDR3, as DNA: TGTGCCAGCAGCGGTGGGACAGGGGCTCAGCCCCAGCATTTT. As protein: CASSGGTGAQPQHF. Full variable domain (outside the CDR3, taken from reference TRBV5-6 and TRBJ1-5): DAGVTQSPTHLIKTRGQQVTLRCSPKSGHDTVSWYQQALGQGPQFIFQYYEEEERQRGNFPDRFSGHQFPNYSSELNVNALLLGDSALYLCASSGGTGAQPQHFGDGTRLSIL.

This clone was seen once. V and J are TRBV2 and TRBJ2-7; D is possibly TRBD1 or TRBD2 (5 bases each). CDR3 length: 14 amino acids. The germline CDR1 and CDR2 sequences are SNHLY and FYNNEI. Trimming took off 2 bases at V and 1 base at J, with 9 bases between the two ends. The CDR3: CASSERGASYEQYF. CDR3 sequence (DNA): TGTGCCAGCAGTGAACGGGGCGCATCCTACGAGCAGTACTTC.

The chain uses TRBV7-9 and TRBJ1-1; D is uncertain. CDR3 length: 15 amino acids. Germline loops: CDR1 SEHNR, CDR2 FQNEAQ (reference sequence). V shed 5 bases and J shed 4 bases, with 17 bases lying between them. The CDR3 DNA reads TGTGCCAGCAGCCCATATAAGGCGGCCAGCACTGAAGCTTTCTTT. Translating it yields CASSPYKAASTEAFF.

This chain links TRBV28 with TRBJ2-3; D gene unclear. Germline CDR1 reads MDHEN; CDR2 reads SYDVKM. The CDR3 sequence is 13 residues long. The germline V and J ends were trimmed by 2 bases and 8 bases, with 11 bases remaining between them. DNA for the CDR3: TGTGCCAGCAGTTTACCAGGCCCTGGTACGCAGTATTTT. It codes for CASSLPGPGTQYF.

The chain carries TRBV15 and TRBJ1-2; no firm D call. Deletions cut 2 bases from V and 7 bases from J, with 20 bases between. Germline loops: CDR1 LNHNV, CDR2 YYDKDF (reference sequence). The CDR3 is 16 amino acids. CDR3 bases: TGTGCCACCAGCAGACTATCCGCGGGTACATCTGGTGGCTACACCTTC. Protein sequence: CATSRLSAGTSGGYTF.